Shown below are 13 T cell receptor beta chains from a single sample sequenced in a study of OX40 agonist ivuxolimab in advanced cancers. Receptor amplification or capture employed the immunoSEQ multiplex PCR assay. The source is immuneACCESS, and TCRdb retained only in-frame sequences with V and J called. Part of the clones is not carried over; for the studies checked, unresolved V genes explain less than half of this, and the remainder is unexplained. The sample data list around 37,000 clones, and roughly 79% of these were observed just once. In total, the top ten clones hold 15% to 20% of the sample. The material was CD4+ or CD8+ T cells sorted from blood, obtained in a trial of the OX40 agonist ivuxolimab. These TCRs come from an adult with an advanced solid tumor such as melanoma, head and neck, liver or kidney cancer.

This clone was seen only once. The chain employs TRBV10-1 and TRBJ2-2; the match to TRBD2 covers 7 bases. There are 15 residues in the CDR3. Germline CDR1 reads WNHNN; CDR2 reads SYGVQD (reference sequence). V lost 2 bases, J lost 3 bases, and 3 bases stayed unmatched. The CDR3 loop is CASSETSEYTGELFF. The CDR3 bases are TGCGCCAGCAGTGAGACTAGCGAGTACACCGGGGAGCTGTTTTTT.

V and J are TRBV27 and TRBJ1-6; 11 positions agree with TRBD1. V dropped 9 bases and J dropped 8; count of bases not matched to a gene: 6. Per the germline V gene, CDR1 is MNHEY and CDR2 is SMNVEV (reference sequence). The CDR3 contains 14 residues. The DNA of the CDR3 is TGTGCCAGTCCCAGGGGACAGGGGGATTCACCCCTCCACTTT. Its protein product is CASPRGQGDSPLHF.

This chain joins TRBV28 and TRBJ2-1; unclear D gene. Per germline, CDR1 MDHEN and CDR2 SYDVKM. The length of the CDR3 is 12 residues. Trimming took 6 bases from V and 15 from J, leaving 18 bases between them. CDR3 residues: CASSSPASNWFF. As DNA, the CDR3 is TGTGCCAGCAGCTCCCCTGCTTCCAACTGGTTCTTC.

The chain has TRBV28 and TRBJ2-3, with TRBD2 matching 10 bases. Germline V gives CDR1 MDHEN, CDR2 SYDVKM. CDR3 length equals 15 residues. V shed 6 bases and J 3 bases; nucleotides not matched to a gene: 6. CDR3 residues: CASSKLAGITDTQYF. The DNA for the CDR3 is TGTGCCAGCAGCAAACTAGCGGGGATTACAGATACGCAGTATTTT.

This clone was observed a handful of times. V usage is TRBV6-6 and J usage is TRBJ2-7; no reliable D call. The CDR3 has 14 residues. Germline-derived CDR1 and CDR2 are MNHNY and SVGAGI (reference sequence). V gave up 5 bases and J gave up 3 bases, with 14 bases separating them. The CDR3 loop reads CASSPSMILYEQYF. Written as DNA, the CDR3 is TGTGCCAGCAGTCCTTCAATGATTCTCTACGAGCAGTACTTC.

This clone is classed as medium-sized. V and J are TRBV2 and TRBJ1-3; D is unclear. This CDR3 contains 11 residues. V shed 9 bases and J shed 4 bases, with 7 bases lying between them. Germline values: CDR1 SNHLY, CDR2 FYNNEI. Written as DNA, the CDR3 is TGTGCCAGAAACGTGGGAAACACCATATATTTT. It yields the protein CARNVGNTIYF.

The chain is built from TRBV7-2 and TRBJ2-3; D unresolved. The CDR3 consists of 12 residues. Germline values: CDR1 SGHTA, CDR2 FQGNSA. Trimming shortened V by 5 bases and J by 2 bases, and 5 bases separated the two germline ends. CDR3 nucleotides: TGTGCCAGCAGCGCGTTCACAGATACGCAGTATTTT. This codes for CASSAFTDTQYF. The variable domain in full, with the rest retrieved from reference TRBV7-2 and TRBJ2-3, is GAGVSQSPSNKVTEKGKDVELRCDPISGHTALYWYRQSLGQGLEFLIYFQGNSAPDKSGLPSDRFSAERTGGSVSTLTIQRTQQEDSAVYLCASSAFTDTQYFGPGTRLTVL.

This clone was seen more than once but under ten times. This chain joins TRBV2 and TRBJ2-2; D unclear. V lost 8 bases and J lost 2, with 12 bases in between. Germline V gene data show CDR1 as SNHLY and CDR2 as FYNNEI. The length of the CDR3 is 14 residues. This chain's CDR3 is CASRAQGNTGELFF. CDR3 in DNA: TGTGCCAGCCGGGCCCAAGGAAACACCGGGGAGCTGTTTTTT.

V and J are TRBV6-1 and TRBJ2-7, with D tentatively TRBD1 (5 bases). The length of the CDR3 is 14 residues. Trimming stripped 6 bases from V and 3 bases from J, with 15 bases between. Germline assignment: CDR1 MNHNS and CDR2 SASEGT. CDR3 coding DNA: TGTGCCAGCAGCTTAGCACAAAGGGGCTACGAGCAGTACTTC. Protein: CASSLAQRGYEQYF.

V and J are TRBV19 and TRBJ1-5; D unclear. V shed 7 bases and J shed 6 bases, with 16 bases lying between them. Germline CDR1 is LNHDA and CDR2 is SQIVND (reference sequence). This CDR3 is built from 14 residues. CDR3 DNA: TGTGCCAGTACCCCGTCCGAGGTAACTCAGCCCCAGCATTTT. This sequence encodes CASTPSEVTQPQHF.

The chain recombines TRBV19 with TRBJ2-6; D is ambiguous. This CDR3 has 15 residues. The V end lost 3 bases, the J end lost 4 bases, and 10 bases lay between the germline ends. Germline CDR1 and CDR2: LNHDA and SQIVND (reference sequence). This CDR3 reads CASSIKRAGANVLTF. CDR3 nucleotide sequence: TGTGCCAGTAGTATTAAAAGAGCAGGGGCCAACGTCCTGACTTTC.

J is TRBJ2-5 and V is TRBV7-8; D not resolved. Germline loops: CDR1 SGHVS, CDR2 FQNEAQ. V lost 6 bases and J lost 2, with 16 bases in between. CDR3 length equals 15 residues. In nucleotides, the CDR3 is TGTGCCAGCAGGACCTACACCGATGGGCAAGAGACCCAGTACTTC. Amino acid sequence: CASRTYTDGQETQYF.

The CDR3 sequence: CASSQVRGGQPQHF. CDR3 in DNA: TGCGCCAGCAGCCAAGTCAGGGGTGGGCAGCCCCAGCATTTT. The chain joins TRBV4-3 to TRBJ1-5; perhaps TRBD1 as D (6 bases). This CDR3 spans 14 amino acids. V lost 1 base to trimming and J lost 7 bases, with 11 bases between them. Looked up from germline, CDR1 is LGHNA and CDR2 is YSLEER.